Each of the 8 T cell receptor beta chains below was sequenced from the same sample in a study of blood T cell repertoires in COVID-19. Method: immunoSEQ multiplex PCR; TCRdb's copy keeps in-frame clones and lacks some. The sample holds approximately 400,000 clones, 70% to 85% seen once. Sequences were obtained from peripheral blood. These receptors all come from a human donor with acute or convalescent COVID-19. The donor label of this sample is uncertain.

The genes are TRBV28 and TRBJ2-7, with D uncertain. Germline V gene lookup returns CDR1 MDHEN and CDR2 SYDVKM. This CDR3 has 17 amino acids. With 7 bases removed from V and 0 bases from J, the gap between germline ends came to 22 bases. The CDR3 sequence: CASTRDGGAYSSYEQYF. CDR3 coding DNA: TGTGCCAGCACCCGAGACGGCGGAGCTTATAGCTCCTACGAGCAGTACTTC.

J is TRBJ1-6 and V is TRBV7-8; D might be TRBD1 (6 bases). The CDR3 consists of 16 residues. Trimming took 1 base from V and 7 from J, leaving 14 bases between them. CDR1 SGHVS and CDR2 FQNEAQ come from the germline V gene. As DNA, the CDR3 is TGTGCCAGCAGCTTAGACTCACAGGGCTTAAATTCACCCCTCCACTTT. This sequence encodes CASSLDSQGLNSPLHF. The complete variable domain, with remaining parts taken from reference TRBV7-8 and TRBJ1-6, reads GAGVSQSPRYKVAKRGQDVALRCDPISGHVSLFWYQQALGQGPEFLTYFQNEAQLDKSGLPSDRFFAERPEGSVSTLKIQRTQQEDSAVYLCASSLDSQGLNSPLHFGNGTRLTVT.

The V and J genes are TRBV28 and TRBJ1-2; no definite D call. Germline V lookup: CDR1 MDHEN, CDR2 SYDVKM. The CDR3 is 13 residues long. V lost 1 base, J lost 1 base, and 4 bases lay in between. The CDR3 sequence: CASSLSLNYGYTF. DNA for the CDR3: TGTGCCAGCAGTTTATCACTTAACTATGGCTACACCTTC.

There are a few counts of this clone. The CDR3 bases are TGTGCCAGCAGCGGCGACAGGGTCGAGCAGTACTTC. It encodes CASSGDRVEQYF. V and J are TRBV9 and TRBJ2-7; TRBD1 agrees at 7 bases. V gave up 3 bases and J gave up 6 bases; unmatched junction bases: 3. CDR1 is SGDLS, CDR2 YYNGEE, per germline. There are 12 residues in the CDR3.

V and J are TRBV7-6 and TRBJ2-7; TRBD1 agrees at 9 bases. This CDR3 is 16 amino acids long. V was clipped by 5 bases and J by 6 bases; unmatched bases: 14. Germline V CDR1 and CDR2: SGHVS, FNYEAQ. The CDR3 DNA is TGTGCCAGCAGCCCGGCCCCGGGACAGGGCTTGAGCGAGCAGTACTTC. Protein sequence: CASSPAPGQGLSEQYF.

The chain uses TRBV30 and TRBJ2-6; 9 positions match TRBD1. The CDR3 is made up of 17 amino acids. From germline, CDR1 is GTSNPN and CDR2 SVGIG (reference sequence). Germline trimming cut 2 bases from V and 2 bases from J; bases unmatched to any gene: 7. The CDR3 DNA reads TGTGCCTGGAGTCCCGGACAGGGGTGGGCTGGGGCCAACGTCCTGACTTTC. Amino acid sequence: CAWSPGQGWAGANVLTF.

The rearrangement links TRBV2 to TRBJ2-3; D is perhaps TRBD1 (5 bases). Trimming left V 3 bases short and J 5 bases short, with 15 bases between. CDR1 is SNHLY, CDR2 FYNNEI, per germline. The CDR3 has 15 amino acids. The CDR3 loop reads CASSEGPGWIDTQYF. The CDR3 DNA reads as TGTGCCAGCAGTGAGGGGCCAGGCTGGATAGATACGCAGTATTTT.

The chain couples TRBV6-6 to TRBJ1-1; 9 bases are shared with TRBD1. The CDR3 totals 13 residues. Germline-derived CDR1 and CDR2 are MNHNY and SVGAGI (reference sequence). V lost 6 bases and J lost 7; bases outside the gene matches: 6. DNA of the CDR3: TGTGCCAGCAGCCCCGGACAGGGGCATGAAGCTTTCTTT. It is translated as CASSPGQGHEAFF.